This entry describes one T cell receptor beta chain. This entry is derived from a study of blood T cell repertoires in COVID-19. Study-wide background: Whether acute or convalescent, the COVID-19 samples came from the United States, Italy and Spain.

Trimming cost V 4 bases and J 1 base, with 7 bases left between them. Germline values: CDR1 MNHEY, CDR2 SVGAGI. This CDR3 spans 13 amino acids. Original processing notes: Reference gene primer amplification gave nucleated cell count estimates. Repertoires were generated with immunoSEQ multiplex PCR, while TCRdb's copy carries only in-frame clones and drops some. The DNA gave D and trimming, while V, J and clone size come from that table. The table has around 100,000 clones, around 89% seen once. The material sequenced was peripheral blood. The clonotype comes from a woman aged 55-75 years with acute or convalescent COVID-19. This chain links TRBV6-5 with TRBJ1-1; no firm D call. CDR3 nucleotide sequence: TGTGCCAGCAGTTCTCCCAGGAACACTGAAGCTTTCTTT. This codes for CASSSPRNTEAFF.